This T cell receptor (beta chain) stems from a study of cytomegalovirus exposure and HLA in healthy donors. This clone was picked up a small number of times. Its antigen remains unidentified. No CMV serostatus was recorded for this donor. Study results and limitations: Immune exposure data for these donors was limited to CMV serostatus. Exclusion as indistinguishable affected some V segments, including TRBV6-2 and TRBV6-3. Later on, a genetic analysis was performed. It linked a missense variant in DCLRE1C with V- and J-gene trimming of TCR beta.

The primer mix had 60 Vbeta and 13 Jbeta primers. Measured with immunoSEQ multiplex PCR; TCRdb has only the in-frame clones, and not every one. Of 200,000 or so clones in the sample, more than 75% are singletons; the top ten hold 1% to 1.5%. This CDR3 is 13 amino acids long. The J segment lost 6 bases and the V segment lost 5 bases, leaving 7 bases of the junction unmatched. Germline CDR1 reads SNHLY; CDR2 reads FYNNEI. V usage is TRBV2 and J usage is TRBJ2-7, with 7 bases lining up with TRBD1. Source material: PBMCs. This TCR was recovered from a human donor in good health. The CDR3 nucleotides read TGTGCCAGCAGTAGGGACAGCGTCGGCGAGCAGTACTTC. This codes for CASSRDSVGEQYF. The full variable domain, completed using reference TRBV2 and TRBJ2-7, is EPEVTQTPSHQVTQMGQEVILRCVPISNHLYFYWYRQILGQKVEFLVSFYNNEISEKSEIFDDQFSVERPDGSNFTLKIRSTKLEDSAMYFCASSRDSVGEQYFGPGTRLTVT.